This passage covers 19 T cell receptor beta chains from one sample sequenced in a study of early T cells in non-severe SARS-CoV-2 infection. Each CDR3 protein gets one entry after TCRdb re-called the 5' RACE reads with MiXCR. This sample yields tens of thousands of distinct CDR3 sequences, of which 9% to 15% are seen a single time; about 7% belongs to the top ten. The material sequenced was whole blood. These receptors originate from an adult who was a healthcare worker with PCR-confirmed SARS-CoV-2 infection or an uninfected control (not recorded which).

This clonotype was detected ten times or more. This rearrangement joins TRBV28 to TRBJ2-7; D ambiguous. Germline loops: CDR1 MDHEN, CDR2 SYDVKM. Trimming removed 3 bases from V and 4 bases from J, with 7 bases in between. The CDR3 sequence is 12 residues long. DNA of the CDR3: TGTGCCAGCAGTTTTGCCAGGTACGAGCAGTACTTC. As protein: CASSFARYEQYF.

The sample holds a few counts of this clonotype. V and J are TRBV20-1 and TRBJ2-7, with 7 bases matching TRBD2. CDR1 is DFQATT and CDR2 is SNEGSKA in the germline V gene (reference sequence). CDR3 length: 14 residues. The V segment lost 5 bases and the J segment 2 bases; nucleotides outside the gene matches: 9. The CDR3 sequence: CSAPSGRTTYEQYF. The CDR3 nucleotides read TGCAGTGCTCCTAGCGGACGAACAACCTACGAGCAGTACTTC.

This clonotype was picked up many times. This chain links TRBV7-2 with TRBJ2-3; 12 positions match TRBD2. Trimming took 5 bases from V and 3 from J; bases not matched to a gene: 6. Germline CDR1 SGHTA, CDR2 FQGNSA. The CDR3 spans 16 residues. CDR3 bases: TGTGCCAGCAGCCCTAGCGGGAGGGCCGAGACAGATACGCAGTATTTT. Amino acid sequence: CASSPSGRAETDTQYF.

This clonotype was seen a few times. The chain combines TRBV11-2 with TRBJ2-7, with D tentatively TRBD2 (5 bases). With 0 bases removed from V and 3 bases from J, the gap between germline ends came to 12 bases. This CDR3 region has 15 residues. Germline V gene data show CDR1 as SGHAT and CDR2 as FQNNGV. In DNA form, the CDR3 reads TGTGCCAGCAGCTTAGATCGTAGCGAAAGCTACGAGCAGTACTTC. Amino acids: CASSLDRSESYEQYF.

The chain links TRBV4-3 to TRBJ2-1; 9 nucleotides agree with TRBD1. The CDR3 runs to 20 residues. J lost 5 bases, V lost 0 bases, and 17 bases had no gene match. The germline V gene has CDR1 LGHNA and CDR2 YSLEER. The CDR3 spells CASSQDLGTGRPWGDNEQFF. Here the CDR3 DNA reads TGCGCCAGCAGCCAAGATTTGGGGACAGGGCGTCCTTGGGGGGACAATGAGCAGTTCTTC.

This clonotype turned up a few times. This chain links TRBV20-1 with TRBJ2-3; 7 bases match TRBD2. Germline V lookup: CDR1 DFQATT, CDR2 SNEGSKA (reference sequence). V gave up 3 bases and J gave up 6 bases; unmatched junction bases: 6. This CDR3 region has 13 residues. Here the CDR3 DNA reads TGCAGTGCTAGCCTAGCGGAGTTGGATACGCAGTATTTT. Its protein product is CSASLAELDTQYF.

This clonotype was detected only once. V is TRBV30 and J is TRBJ1-1; D remains unclear. The germline V gene has CDR1 GTSNPN and CDR2 SVGIG (reference sequence). V was cut by 1 base and J by 1 base, with 7 bases left in between. The CDR3 runs 13 residues. CDR3 bases: TGTGCCTGGAGTGCACAGTCGAACACTGAAGCTTTCTTT. This gives the protein CAWSAQSNTEAFF.

The chain recombines TRBV15 with TRBJ2-7; 8 bases match TRBD1. The CDR3 is made up of 14 amino acids. The V segment lost 3 bases and the J segment 2 bases; nucleotides outside the gene matches: 3. Germline CDR1 is LNHNV and CDR2 is YYDKDF (reference sequence). The CDR3 nucleotides read TGTGCCACCAGCAGGGACAGGGCGGCCTACGAGCAGTACTTC. This sequence encodes CATSRDRAAYEQYF. The full variable domain, its missing parts supplied by reference TRBV15 and TRBJ2-7, is DAMVIQNPRYQVTQFGKPVTLSCSQTLNHNVMYWYQQKSSQAPKLLFHYYDKDFNNEADTPDNFQSRRPNTSFCFLDIRSPGLGDTAMYLCATSRDRAAYEQYFGPGTRLTVT.

This clonotype turned up a few times. V is TRBV27 and J is TRBJ1-5; the D is unclear. The CDR3 has 14 residues. Between the trimmed V and J ends, which lost 4 bases and 5 bases, there was a span of 12 bases. Germline CDR1 and CDR2: MNHEY and SMNVEV (reference sequence). This CDR3 is CASSSQRAHQPQHF. The CDR3 coding sequence is TGTGCCAGCAGTTCCCAAAGGGCACATCAGCCCCAGCATTTT.

This clonotype was seen many times. CDR3 loop: CSVEDLKASGRWEQYF. The CDR3, as DNA: TGCAGCGTTGAAGATCTTAAGGCTAGCGGGAGATGGGAGCAGTACTTC. The J gene is TRBJ2-7, the V gene TRBV29-1; TRBD2 aligns across 10 bases. Germline V gives CDR1 SQVTM, CDR2 ANQGSEA. J was trimmed by 7 bases and V by 0 bases; bases with no gene match: 12. The CDR3 covers 16 residues.

The V gene is TRBV7-6, the J gene TRBJ2-1, with 15 positions matching TRBD2. Germline CDR1 and CDR2: SGHVS and FNYEAQ. This CDR3 is built from 18 residues. Germline trimming cut 4 bases from V and 4 bases from J; bases unmatched to any gene: 8. The CDR3 DNA is TGTGCCAGCAGCTCCGCCGGGACTAGCGGGAGGACGTACAATGAGCAGTTCTTC. Its protein product is CASSSAGTSGRTYNEQFF.

This clonotype occurred a few times. The chain has TRBV20-1 and TRBJ1-2, with D uncertain. The CDR3 covers 15 residues. Germline lookup yields CDR1 DFQATT and CDR2 SNEGSKA (reference sequence). The V and J ends lost 1 base and 5 bases respectively, with 17 bases between them. This chain's CDR3 is CSARVGGGPGYGYTF. The CDR3 DNA reads TGCAGTGCTAGAGTGGGAGGAGGGCCGGGGTATGGCTACACCTTC.

The table lists this clonotype with a few counts. The chain recombines TRBV9 with TRBJ2-3; D may be TRBD1 (5 bases). This CDR3 region has 15 residues. CDR1 SGDLS and CDR2 YYNGEE come from the germline V gene. The V and J ends lost 0 bases and 5 bases respectively, with 13 bases between them. The DNA of the CDR3 is TGTGCCAGCAGCGTAGGGGGCTTCAAGGGAGATACGCAGTATTTT. It yields the protein CASSVGGFKGDTQYF.

This clonotype has a handful of counts. The J gene is TRBJ1-2, the V gene TRBV29-1; 7 bases map to TRBD1. CDR1 SQVTM and CDR2 ANQGSEA come from the germline V gene. Germline trimming cut 1 base from V and 8 bases from J; bases unmatched to any gene: 7. The CDR3 extends over 13 amino acids. The CDR3 DNA reads as TGCAGCGTTGAAGTCCAGGGGGTATTAGGCTACACCTTC. It yields the protein CSVEVQGVLGYTF.

This clonotype was counted between two and nine times. This sequence joins TRBV4-2 and TRBJ2-2; 9 nucleotides agree with TRBD2. The germline gives CDR1 LGHNA, CDR2 YNFKEQ. This CDR3 contains 19 residues. Trimming cost V 1 base and J 5 bases; bases outside gene matches: 14. The CDR3 sequence: CASSQGGAGGPGKTGELFF. The CDR3, as DNA: TGTGCCAGCAGCCAAGGTGGGGCGGGAGGGCCAGGCAAGACCGGGGAGCTGTTTTTT.

The chain has TRBV29-1 and TRBJ2-7, with TRBD2 matching over 9 bases. The junction had 8 bases not matched to a gene; V was cut back by 7 bases and J by 7 bases. The germline gives CDR1 SQVTM, CDR2 ANQGSEA. This CDR3 has 12 amino acids. The CDR3 DNA is TGCAGCGGCGGGGGGGTTTCAGAAGAGCAGTACTTC. Encoded protein: CSGGGVSEEQYF.

The rearrangement joins TRBV5-1 to TRBJ2-5; 9 bases fit TRBD2. V was clipped by 1 base and J by 2 bases; unmatched bases: 0. The CDR3 contains 14 residues. Germline V gene lookup returns CDR1 SGHRS and CDR2 YFSETQ. CDR3 in DNA: TGCGCCAGCAGCTTGACTAGCGGGCAAGAGACCCAGTACTTC. Protein: CASSLTSGQETQYF.

This rearrangement joins TRBV6-2 or TRBV6-3 to TRBJ2-3; D not resolved. The CDR3 length is 12 residues. With 6 bases removed from V and 1 base from J, the gap between germline ends came to 5 bases. The germline V gene encodes CDR1 MNHEY and CDR2 SVGEGT. The CDR3 nucleotides read TGTGCCAGCAGGACGGGCACAGATACGCAGTATTTT. Amino acids: CASRTGTDTQYF.

The V gene is TRBV4-3, the J gene TRBJ2-2; 10 nucleotides match TRBD2. This CDR3 contains 16 residues. The germline V gene encodes CDR1 LGHNA and CDR2 YSLEER. J gave up 4 bases and V 1 base, and 3 bases lay outside the gene matches. The CDR3 nucleotides read TGCGCCAGCAGCCAAGTCTTAGCGGGGGGCACCGGGGAGCTGTTTTTT. Translating gives CASSQVLAGGTGELFF.